This T cell receptor beta chain was profiled in a study of blood T cell repertoires in COVID-19. V was cut by 1 base and J by 12 bases, with 12 bases left in between. Germline CDR1 SEHNR, CDR2 FQNEAQ (reference sequence). The CDR3 totals 12 residues. Measured with immunoSEQ multiplex PCR; TCRdb has only the in-frame clones, and not every one. The sample records about 140,000 clones, under 85% being singletons. The J gene is TRBJ2-5, the V gene TRBV7-9; a possible D gene is TRBD2 (5 bases). The sample consisted of peripheral blood. The origin of this receptor is a woman older than 75 in a cohort sampled during active or convalescent COVID-19. CDR3: CASSLGGANKYF. The CDR3 DNA reads as TGTGCCAGCAGCTTAGGGGGAGCGAATAAGTACTTC.